This T cell receptor beta chain is from a study of cytomegalovirus exposure and HLA in healthy donors. This clone has only a few counts. What it recognizes is unknown. Study observations and caveats: The authors later found most CMV-associated TCR beta chains appeared HLA-restricted.

In germline, CDR1 is SEHNR, CDR2 FQNEAQ (reference sequence). The CDR3 is 14 residues long. The V and J ends lost 1 base and 8 bases, in that order; junction bases with no gene match: 4. Primers included in the PCR were 60 Vbeta and 13 Jbeta primers. Measured with immunoSEQ multiplex PCR; TCRdb has only the in-frame clones, and not every one. The sample comprises over 85,000 clones, over 60% of which are singletons, and just under 3% rests with the top ten. What was sequenced was PBMCs. This receptor was obtained from a woman aged 55-69 years in good health and CMV-seropositive. J is TRBJ1-4 and V is TRBV7-9; 7 bases fit TRBD1. The CDR3 protein is CASSLGGQREKLFF. The CDR3 DNA follows: TGTGCCAGCAGCTTAGGGGGACAGAGAGAAAAACTGTTTTTT.